The clone carrying this TCR beta chain was seen a handful of times. For the second PCR, which ran for about 6 to 12 cycles, a sample-barcoded 5' primer and a J-beta primer mix were used. TCRdb recomputed calls from the 5' RACE reads with MiXCR, one row per CDR3 protein. The data hold about 970,000 distinct CDR3 sequences, with 51% observed a single time. This sample was included in a study of blood T cells in healthy people across ages. V gave up 3 bases and J gave up 3 bases, with 9 bases separating them. The CDR3 sequence is 12 residues long. Germline CDR1 and CDR2: DFQATT and SNEGSKA (reference sequence).

This receptor was identified in a woman in her sixties in good health. The chain is built from TRBV20-1 and TRBJ2-7; no reliable D call. Sequencing was done on a sample of blood. For the CDR3, the DNA is TGCAGTGCTAGGCAGGTTATCTACGAGCAGTACTTC. It translates to CSARQVIYEQYF.